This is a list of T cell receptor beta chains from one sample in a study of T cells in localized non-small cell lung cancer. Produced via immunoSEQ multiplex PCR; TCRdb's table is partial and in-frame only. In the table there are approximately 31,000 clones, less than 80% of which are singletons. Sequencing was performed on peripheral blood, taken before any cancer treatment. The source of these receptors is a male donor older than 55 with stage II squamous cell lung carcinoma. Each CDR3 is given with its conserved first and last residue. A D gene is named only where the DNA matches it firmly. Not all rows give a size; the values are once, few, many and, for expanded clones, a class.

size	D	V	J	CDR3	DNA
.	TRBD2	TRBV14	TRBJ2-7	CASSQGTSLTQYF	TGTGCCAGCAGCCAAGGGACTAGTTTAACCCAGTACTTC
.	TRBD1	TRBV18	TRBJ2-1	CASSTGTGTMGEQFF	TGTGCCAGCTCAACCGGGACAGGGACGATGGGTGAGCAGTTCTTC
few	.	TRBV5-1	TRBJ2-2	CASSTLPGAGNTGELFF	TGCGCCAGCAGCACCCTCCCCGGGGCGGGCAACACCGGGGAGCTGTTTTTT
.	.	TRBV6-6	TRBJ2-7	CASSYGAASYEQYF	TGTGCCAGCAGTTACGGGGCGGCCTCCTACGAGCAGTACTTC
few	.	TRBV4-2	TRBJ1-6	CASSQAGNNSPLHF	TGTGCCAGCAGCCAAGCGGGGAATAATTCACCCCTCCACTTT
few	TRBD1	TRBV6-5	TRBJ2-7	CASSFTGTGGREQYF	TGTGCCAGCAGTTTCACCGGGACAGGGGGAAGGGAGCAGTACTTC
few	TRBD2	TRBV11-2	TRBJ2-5	CASSKPGLAFQRETQYF	TGTGCCAGCAGCAAGCCGGGACTAGCTTTCCAACGGGAGACCCAGTACTTC
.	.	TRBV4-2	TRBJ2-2	CASSQERVGELFF	TGTGCCAGCAGCCAAGAAAGGGTCGGGGAGCTGTTTTTT
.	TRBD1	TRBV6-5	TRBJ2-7	CASSTGQGGTHEQYF	TGTGCCAGCAGTACCGGACAGGGCGGTACTCACGAGCAGTACTTC
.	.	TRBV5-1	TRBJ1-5	CASSLSDHSNQPQHF	TGCGCCAGCAGCTTGTCAGATCATAGCAATCAGCCCCAGCATTTT
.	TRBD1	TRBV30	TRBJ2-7	CAWTGQGFEQYF	TGTGCCTGGACGGGACAGGGGTTCGAGCAGTACTTC
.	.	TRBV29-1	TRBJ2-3	CSATVGLARPTDTQYF	TGCAGCGCCACGGTCGGTCTAGCGAGGCCGACAGATACGCAGTATTTT
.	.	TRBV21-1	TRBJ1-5	CASESTRQGQPQHF	TGTGCCAGCGAAAGTACAAGGCAGGGTCAGCCCCAGCATTTT
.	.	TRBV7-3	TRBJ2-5	CASSLDRGMETQYF	TGTGCCAGCAGCTTAGATCGGGGGATGGAGACCCAGTACTTC
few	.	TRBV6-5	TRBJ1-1	CASRGMGAGDTEAFF	TGTGCCAGCAGGGGGATGGGGGCCGGGGACACTGAAGCTTTCTTT
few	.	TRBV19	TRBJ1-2	CASSMNWQGGFGYTF	TGTGCCAGTAGTATGAATTGGCAGGGAGGGTTTGGCTACACCTTC
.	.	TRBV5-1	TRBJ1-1	CASRPGQNTEAFF	TGCGCCAGCAGACCGGGACAGAACACTGAAGCTTTCTTT
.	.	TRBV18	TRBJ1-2	CASSPGRAGGYTF	TGTGCCAGCTCACCGGGCAGGGCCGGAGGCTACACCTTC
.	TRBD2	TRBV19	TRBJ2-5	CASSSGLEETQYF	TGTGCCAGTAGCTCGGGACTAGAAGAGACCCAGTACTTC
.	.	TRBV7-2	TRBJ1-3	CASSNPGNTIYF	TGTGCCAGCAGCAACCCTGGAAACACCATATATTTT
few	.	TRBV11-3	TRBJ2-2	CASSLFAARGDTGELFF	TGTGCCAGCAGCTTATTTGCGGCCAGGGGGGACACCGGGGAGCTGTTTTTT
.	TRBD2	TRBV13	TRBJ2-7	CASSFLTSVAYEQYF	TGTGCCAGCAGCTTTCTGACTAGCGTTGCCTACGAGCAGTACTTC
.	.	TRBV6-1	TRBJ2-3	CASSVPRDPDTQYF	TGTGCCAGCAGTGTCCCCCGGGACCCAGATACGCAGTATTTT
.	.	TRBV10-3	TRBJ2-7	CAISVGGLYEQYF	TGTGCCATCAGTGTTGGGGGACTCTACGAGCAGTACTTC
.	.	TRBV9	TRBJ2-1	CASSVETGSYNEQFF	TGTGCCAGCAGCGTAGAAACAGGCTCCTACAATGAGCAGTTCTTC
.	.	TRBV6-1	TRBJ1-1	CASSERAVTPEAFF	TGTGCCAGCAGTGAACGGGCGGTGACACCCGAAGCTTTCTTT
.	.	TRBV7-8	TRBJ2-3	CASSFPTGGRGPTDTQYF	TGTGCCAGCAGCTTTCCTACCGGTGGGCGGGGGCCCACAGATACGCAGTATTTT
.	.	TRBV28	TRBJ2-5	CASGPFLGLETQYF	TGTGCCAGCGGCCCTTTCCTGGGATTAGAGACCCAGTACTTC
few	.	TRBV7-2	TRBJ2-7	CASSQGLSLGYEQYF	TGTGCCAGCAGCCAAGGATTGTCCCTGGGCTACGAGCAGTACTTC
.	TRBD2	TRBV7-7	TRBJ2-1	CASSPNLGSGGRQFF	TGTGCCAGCAGCCCAAACCTAGGCTCGGGAGGACGGCAGTTCTTC
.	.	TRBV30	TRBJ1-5	CAWSVYGSGPQHF	TGTGCCTGGAGTGTGTATGGTTCAGGGCCCCAGCATTTT
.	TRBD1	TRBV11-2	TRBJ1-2	CASSSGTGGYGYTF	TGTGCCAGCAGCTCCGGGACAGGGGGCTATGGCTACACCTTC
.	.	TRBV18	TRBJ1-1	CASSRTTVNTEAFF	TGTGCCAGCTCAAGAACGACAGTGAACACTGAAGCTTTCTTT
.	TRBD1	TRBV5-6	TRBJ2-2	CASRTGQGMGNTGELFF	TGTGCCAGCAGGACCGGACAGGGGATGGGAAACACCGGGGAGCTGTTTTTT
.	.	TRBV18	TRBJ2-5	CASSFVGSGETQYF	TGTGCCAGCTCATTCGTCGGTTCGGGGGAGACCCAGTACTTC
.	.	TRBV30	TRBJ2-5	CAWSVRSEAQYF	TGTGCCTGGAGTGTAAGATCCGAGGCCCAGTACTTC
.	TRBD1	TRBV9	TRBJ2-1	CASSASVGDRTWSSSYNEQFF	TGTGCCAGCAGCGCTTCCGTGGGGGACAGGACGTGGAGTAGCTCCTACAATGAGCAGTTCTTC
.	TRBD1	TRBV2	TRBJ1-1	CASNRGHRRVNTEAFF	TGTGCCAGCAATAGGGGGCATCGCCGCGTGAACACTGAAGCTTTCTTT
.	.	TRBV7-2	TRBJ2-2	CASSLAGVAGELFF	TGTGCCAGCAGCTTAGCGGGAGTTGCCGGGGAGCTGTTTTTT
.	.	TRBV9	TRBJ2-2	CASSPGGQTGELFF	TGTGCCAGCAGCCCTGGGGGCCAGACCGGGGAGCTGTTTTTT
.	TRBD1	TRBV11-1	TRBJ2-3	CASSSSVTGGASSTDTQYF	TGTGCCAGCAGCTCCTCCGTGACAGGGGGCGCCTCTAGCACAGATACGCAGTATTTT
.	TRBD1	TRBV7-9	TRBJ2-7	CASSLGDSHYEQYF	TGTGCCAGCAGCTTAGGGGACAGCCACTACGAGCAGTACTTC
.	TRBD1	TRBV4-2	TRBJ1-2	CASSPKQGAEGYTF	TGTGCCAGCAGCCCGAAACAGGGGGCGGAAGGCTACACCTTC
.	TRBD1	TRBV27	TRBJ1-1	CASSRGTAGTEAFF	TGTGCCAGCAGCCGAGGGACAGCGGGCACTGAAGCTTTCTTT
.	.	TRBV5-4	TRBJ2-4	CASSSTEPSQNIQYF	TGTGCCAGCAGCTCGACGGAGCCTTCTCAAAACATTCAGTACTTC
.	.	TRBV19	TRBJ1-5	CASTYRFGEPQHF	TGTGCCAGTACCTATAGATTCGGGGAGCCCCAGCATTTT
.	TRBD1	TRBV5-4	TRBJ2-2	CASSPRDRGRPGELFF	TGTGCCAGCAGCCCCCGGGACAGGGGGCGCCCCGGGGAGCTGTTTTTT
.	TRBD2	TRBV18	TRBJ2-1	CASSPRGSGKEEEQFF	TGTGCCAGCTCACCCAGGGGTAGCGGGAAGGAAGAGGAGCAGTTCTTC
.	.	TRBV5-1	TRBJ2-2	CASSPSLGTGELFF	TGCGCCAGCAGCCCGTCGCTCGGGACCGGGGAGCTGTTTTTT
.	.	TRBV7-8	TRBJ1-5	CASSLRKGLGNQPQHF	TGTGCCAGCAGCCTACGAAAGGGGCTGGGGAATCAGCCCCAGCATTTT
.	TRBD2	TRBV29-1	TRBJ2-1	CSVEAAGLDNNEQFF	TGCAGCGTTGAAGCCGCGGGACTAGACAACAATGAGCAGTTCTTC
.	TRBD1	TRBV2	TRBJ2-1	CASSLGQGTLTYNEQFF	TGTGCCAGCAGTCTGGGACAGGGGACTCTTACCTACAATGAGCAGTTCTTC
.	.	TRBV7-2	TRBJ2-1	CASSPDRGSELFF	TGTGCCAGCAGCCCAGACAGAGGGTCGGAGCTGTTCTTC
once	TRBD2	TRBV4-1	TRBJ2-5	CASSQKYKGGGGPQETQYF	TGCGCCAGCAGCCAAAAGTATAAGGGCGGGGGGGGACCCCAAGAGACCCAGTACTTC